The entry that follows covers one T cell receptor beta chain sequence. The data were taken from a study of blood T cell repertoires in COVID-19. TCRdb's table, derived via immunoSEQ multiplex PCR, lists solely in-frame clones and lacks some. The sample holds 130,000 or so clones, around 77% seen once. The sample taken for sequencing was peripheral blood. The TCR was taken from a human donor in a cohort sampled during active COVID-19.

This CDR3 is CASSPGTGTPGANVLTF. CDR3 coding DNA: TGTGCCAGCTCCCCCGGGACAGGGACACCCGGGGCCAACGTCCTGACTTTC. The gene calls are TRBV9 and TRBJ2-6, with 9 bases identical to TRBD1. Germline V lookup: CDR1 SGDLS, CDR2 YYNGEE. V dropped 7 bases and J dropped 4; count of bases not matched to a gene: 12. CDR3 size: 17 residues.